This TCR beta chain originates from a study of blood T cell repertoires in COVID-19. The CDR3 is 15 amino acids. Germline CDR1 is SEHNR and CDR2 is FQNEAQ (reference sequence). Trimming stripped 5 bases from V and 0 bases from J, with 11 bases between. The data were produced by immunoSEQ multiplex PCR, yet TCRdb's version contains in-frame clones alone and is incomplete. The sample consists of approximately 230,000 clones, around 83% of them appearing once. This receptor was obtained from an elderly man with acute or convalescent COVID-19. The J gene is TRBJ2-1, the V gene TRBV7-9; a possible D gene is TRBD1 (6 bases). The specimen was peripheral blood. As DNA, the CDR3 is TGTGCCAGCAGCCTCGACAGGAACTCCTACAATGAGCAGTTCTTC. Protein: CASSLDRNSYNEQFF.